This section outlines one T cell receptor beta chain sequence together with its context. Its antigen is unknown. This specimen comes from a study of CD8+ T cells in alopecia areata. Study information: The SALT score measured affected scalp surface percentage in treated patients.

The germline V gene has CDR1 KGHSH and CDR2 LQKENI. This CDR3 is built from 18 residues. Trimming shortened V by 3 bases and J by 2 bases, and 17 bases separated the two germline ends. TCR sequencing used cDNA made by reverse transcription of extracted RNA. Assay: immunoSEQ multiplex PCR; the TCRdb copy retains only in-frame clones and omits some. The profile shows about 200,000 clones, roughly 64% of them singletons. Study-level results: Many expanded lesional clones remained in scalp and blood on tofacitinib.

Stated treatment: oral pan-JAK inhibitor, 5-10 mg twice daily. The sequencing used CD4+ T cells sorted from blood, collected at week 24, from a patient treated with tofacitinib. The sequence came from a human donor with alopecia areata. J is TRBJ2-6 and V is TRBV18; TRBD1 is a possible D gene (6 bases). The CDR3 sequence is CASSPLTITGTGANVLTF. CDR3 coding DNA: TGTGCCAGCTCACCCCTCACCATAACAGGGACTGGGGCCAACGTCCTGACTTTC.